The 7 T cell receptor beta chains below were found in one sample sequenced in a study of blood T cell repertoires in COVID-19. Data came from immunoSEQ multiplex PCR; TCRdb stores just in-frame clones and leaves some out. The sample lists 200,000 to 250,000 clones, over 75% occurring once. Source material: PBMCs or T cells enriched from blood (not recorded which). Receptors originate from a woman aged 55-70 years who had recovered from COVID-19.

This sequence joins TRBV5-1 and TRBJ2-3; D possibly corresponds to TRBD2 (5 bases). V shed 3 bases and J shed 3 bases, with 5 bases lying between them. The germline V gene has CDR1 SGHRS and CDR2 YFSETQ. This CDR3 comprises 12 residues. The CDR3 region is CASSSGTDTQYF. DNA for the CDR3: TGCGCCAGCAGCTCGGGGACAGATACGCAGTATTTT.

The CDR3 nucleotides read TGTGCCAGCAGCCGCGGGACGGCCTATGGCTACACCTTC. As protein: CASSRGTAYGYTF. This chain uses TRBV5-8 with TRBJ1-2, with D tentatively TRBD1 (5 bases). Germline lookup yields CDR1 SGHTS and CDR2 YDEGEE. The CDR3 is 13 residues long. Between the trimmed V and J ends, which lost 4 bases and 4 bases, there was a span of 11 bases.

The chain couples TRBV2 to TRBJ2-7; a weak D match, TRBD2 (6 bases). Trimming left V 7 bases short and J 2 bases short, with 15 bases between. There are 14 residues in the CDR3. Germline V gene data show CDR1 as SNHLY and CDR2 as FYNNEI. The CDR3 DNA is TGTGCCAGCACGTCGGGACTCCCACCCTACGAGCAGTACTTC. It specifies CASTSGLPPYEQYF.

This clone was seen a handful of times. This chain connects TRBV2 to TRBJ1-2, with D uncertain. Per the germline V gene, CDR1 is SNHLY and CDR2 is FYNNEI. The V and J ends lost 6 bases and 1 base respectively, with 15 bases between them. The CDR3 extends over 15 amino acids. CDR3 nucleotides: TGTGCCAGCAGGGAGACCGGGAACTATAACTATGGCTACACCTTC. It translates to CASRETGNYNYGYTF.

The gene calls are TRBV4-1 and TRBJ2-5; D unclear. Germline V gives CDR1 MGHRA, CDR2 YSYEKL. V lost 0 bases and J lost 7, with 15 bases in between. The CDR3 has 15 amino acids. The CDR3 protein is CASSQEQRSVGTQYF. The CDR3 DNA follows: TGCGCCAGCAGCCAAGAACAACGGAGCGTGGGGACCCAGTACTTC.

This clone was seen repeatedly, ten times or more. CDR3 sequence (DNA): TGCGCCAGCAGCTCCGTTGCGGGGAGGGATACGCAGTATTTT. It is translated as CASSSVAGRDTQYF. This sequence joins TRBV5-1 and TRBJ2-3; possible D gene TRBD2, 6 bases. The ends were cut back, 3 bases at V and 6 bases at J, with 14 bases in the middle. Per germline, CDR1 SGHRS and CDR2 YFSETQ. This CDR3 contains 14 residues.

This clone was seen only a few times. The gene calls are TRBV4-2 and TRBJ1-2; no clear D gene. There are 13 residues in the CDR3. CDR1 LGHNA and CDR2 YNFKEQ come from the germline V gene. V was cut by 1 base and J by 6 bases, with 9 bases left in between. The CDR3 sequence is CASSQGRSDGYTF. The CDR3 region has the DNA TGTGCCAGCAGCCAAGGCCGTAGCGATGGCTACACCTTC.